This passage covers 8 T cell receptor beta chains from one sample sequenced in a study of blood T cell repertoires in COVID-19. The method was immunoSEQ multiplex PCR; TCRdb's version includes in-frame clones alone and lacks a portion of them. The table shows over 300,000 clones, with 80% to 90% occurring only once. Sequenced material: PBMCs or T cells enriched from blood (not recorded which). These receptors were collected from a woman aged 18-35 years who had recovered from COVID-19.

The chain carries TRBV3-1 (or the pseudogene TRBV3-2) and TRBJ2-3; tentative D call: TRBD2 (5 bases). The CDR3 loop spans 13 amino acids. The germline gives CDR1 LGHDT, CDR2 YNNKEL (reference sequence). Trimming took 5 bases from V and 6 from J, leaving 12 bases between them. The CDR3 region has the DNA TGTGCCAGCAGCTTTCCCTCGGGGGATACGCAGTATTTT. Translated, it gives CASSFPSGDTQYF.

This clone has a handful of counts. The chain couples TRBV6-5 to TRBJ2-1, with 8 positions matching TRBD2. This CDR3 comprises 13 residues. Germline assignment: CDR1 MNHEY and CDR2 SVGAGI. With V trimmed by 8 bases and J by 6 bases, 6 bases remained unmatched. Here the CDR3 reads CASREGGRNEQFF. In DNA form, the CDR3 reads TGTGCCAGCCGGGAGGGAGGGCGCAATGAGCAGTTCTTC.

This clone was recorded only once. The gene calls are TRBV9 and TRBJ2-1, with TRBD2 matching over 8 bases. Germline CDR1 is SGDLS and CDR2 is YYNGEE. Trimming removed 1 base from V and 8 bases from J; junction bases left unmatched: 11. This CDR3 has 16 residues. The CDR3: CASSVHAGGPIYEQFF. In DNA, the CDR3 is TGTGCCAGCAGCGTACACGCGGGGGGCCCTATATATGAGCAGTTCTTC.

The genes are TRBV3-1 (or the pseudogene TRBV3-2) and TRBJ1-2; tentative D call: TRBD1 (5 bases). The V gene's germline CDR1 is LGHDT and CDR2 YNNKEL (reference sequence). V lost 4 bases, J lost 5 bases, and 11 bases lay in between. This CDR3 has 13 amino acids. CDR3 coding DNA: TGTGCCAGCAGCCCGAGGGACTTGTATGGCTACACCTTC. Encoded protein: CASSPRDLYGYTF.

The V and J genes are TRBV7-2 and TRBJ1-2; D gene uncertain. Germline CDR1 and CDR2: SGHTA and FQGNSA. The CDR3 consists of 13 residues. Between the trimmed V and J ends, which lost 1 base and 6 bases, there was a span of 9 bases. The CDR3 spells CASSLEREDGYTF. CDR3 DNA sequence: TGTGCCAGCAGCTTAGAACGGGAGGATGGCTACACCTTC.

The chain recombines TRBV27 with TRBJ2-5, with unresolved D. Trimming took off 6 bases at V and 2 bases at J, with 10 bases between the two ends. CDR1 MNHEY and CDR2 SMNVEV come from the germline V gene (reference sequence). The CDR3 length is 13 residues. CDR3 protein: CASRKSYQETQYF. CDR3 DNA sequence: TGTGCCAGCAGGAAGAGTTATCAAGAGACCCAGTACTTC.

The chain is built from TRBV5-6 and TRBJ1-5, with TRBD1 as a possible D gene (5 bases). With 2 bases removed from V and 4 bases from J, the gap between germline ends came to 13 bases. The CDR3 extends over 15 amino acids. Germline V CDR1 and CDR2: SGHDT, YYEEEE. Written as DNA, the CDR3 is TGTGCCAGCAGCTTAAGCGACAGACCTAATCAGCCCCAGCATTTT. Protein sequence: CASSLSDRPNQPQHF.

This chain joins TRBV5-4 and TRBJ2-1; 14 nucleotides agree with TRBD2. Per germline, CDR1 SGHNT and CDR2 YYREEE (reference sequence). This CDR3 has 17 amino acids. The trim removed 4 bases at V and 9 bases at J, leaving 12 bases unmatched. CDR3 nucleotides: TGTGCCAGCAGCCCCGGGACTAGCGGGAGTGAGTTCGGTGAGCAGTTCTTC. Translation: CASSPGTSGSEFGEQFF.